One sample yielded the 20 T cell receptor beta chains listed below, sequenced in a study of OX40 agonist ivuxolimab in advanced cancers. The method was immunoSEQ multiplex PCR; TCRdb's version includes in-frame clones alone and lacks a portion of them. The table lists roughly 58,000 clones, just under 85% of them singletons. This material consisted of CD4+ or CD8+ T cells sorted from blood, taken in a trial of the OX40 agonist ivuxolimab. These receptor sequences come from an adult with an advanced solid tumor such as melanoma, head and neck, liver or kidney cancer.

The CDR3 is CAWAPGNTGELFF. The CDR3 DNA reads as TGTGCCTGGGCCCCTGGGAACACCGGGGAGCTGTTTTTT. The V gene is TRBV30, the J gene TRBJ2-2; D is uncertain. This CDR3 has 13 residues. The V end lost 5 bases, the J end lost 1 base, and 8 bases lay between the germline ends. Germline lookup yields CDR1 GTSNPN and CDR2 SVGIG (reference sequence).

CDR3 residues: CASSIDPTGTSPGRGPQHF. CDR3 nucleotides: TGTGCCAGTAGTATAGATCCGACAGGGACGAGCCCGGGGCGGGGGCCCCAGCATTTT. The rearrangement uses TRBV19 and TRBJ1-5; 7 bases align to TRBD1. This CDR3 region has 19 residues. Looked up from germline, CDR1 is LNHDA and CDR2 is SQIVND (reference sequence). V lost 0 bases and J lost 9; bases outside the gene matches: 20.

The V gene is TRBV29-1, the J gene TRBJ1-2; 8 nucleotides match TRBD1. The CDR3 is 15 residues long. Trimming took 3 bases from V and 3 from J; bases not matched to a gene: 9. The germline gives CDR1 SQVTM, CDR2 ANQGSEA. The CDR3 here is CSVDSTDREDYGYTF. In DNA form, the CDR3 reads TGCAGCGTTGATTCTACGGACAGGGAGGACTATGGCTACACCTTC.

CDR3 sequence: CASSRTRGASQYF. CDR3 nucleotide sequence: TGTGCCAGCAGCCGGACTAGGGGGGCGTCCCAGTACTTC. This chain uses TRBV4-2 with TRBJ2-5; perhaps TRBD2 as D (7 bases). This CDR3 region has 13 residues. Germline values: CDR1 LGHNA, CDR2 YNFKEQ. V was trimmed by 4 bases and J by 9 bases, leaving 15 bases between them.

The V gene is TRBV2, the J gene TRBJ2-1; tentatively, D is TRBD2 (6 bases). The germline V gene has CDR1 SNHLY and CDR2 FYNNEI. The CDR3 covers 14 residues. Trimming left V 6 bases short and J 4 bases short, with 13 bases between. For the CDR3, the DNA is TGTGCCAGCAGCACCGGGACTCGGTACAATGAGCAGTTCTTC. This translates into CASSTGTRYNEQFF.

The chain is built from TRBV19 and TRBJ2-7; TRBD1 is a possible D gene (6 bases). CDR3 length: 15 amino acids. Germline values: CDR1 LNHDA, CDR2 SQIVND (reference sequence). Trimming took 3 bases from V and 0 from J, leaving 12 bases between them. The CDR3 protein is CASSMGQGSSYEQYF. CDR3 bases: TGTGCCAGTAGTATGGGACAAGGGAGCTCCTACGAGCAGTACTTC.

This rearrangement joins TRBV20-1 to TRBJ1-2; D gene ambiguous. Germline V gene lookup returns CDR1 DFQATT and CDR2 SNEGSKA (reference sequence). Trimming stripped 4 bases from V and 8 bases from J, with 11 bases between. The CDR3 spans 11 residues. CDR3 coding DNA: TGCAGTGCTACGGTTCAGCGGGGCTACACCTTC. Its translation: CSATVQRGYTF.

V is TRBV4-3 and J is TRBJ1-1; D may be TRBD1 (5 bases). V shed 4 bases and J shed 0 bases, with 12 bases lying between them. Per the germline V gene, CDR1 is LGHNA and CDR2 is YSLEER. This CDR3 spans 15 amino acids. CDR3 in amino acids: CASSPTDTLNTEAFF. Written as DNA, the CDR3 is TGCGCCAGCAGCCCGACGGACACACTGAACACTGAAGCTTTCTTT.

The chain recombines TRBV7-2 with TRBJ2-6; 7 bases are shared with TRBD1. With V trimmed by 5 bases and J by 0 bases, 10 bases remained unmatched. Germline V gene data show CDR1 as SGHTA and CDR2 as FQGNSA. This CDR3 has 18 residues. The CDR3: CASSPPTGIISGANVLTF. The CDR3 region has the DNA TGTGCCAGCAGCCCGCCGACAGGGATCATCTCTGGGGCCAACGTCCTGACTTTC.

The genes are TRBV6-1 and TRBJ1-6; maybe TRBD1 (5 bases). This CDR3 is 13 amino acids long. CDR1 and CDR2 (germline): MNHNS, SASEGT. V shed 3 bases and J shed 10 bases, with 10 bases lying between them. The CDR3 spells CASSDRDRSPLHF. The DNA of the CDR3 is TGTGCCAGCAGTGATCGGGACCGCTCACCCCTCCACTTT.

This clone was detected only a few times. The rearrangement joins TRBV25-1 to TRBJ1-6, with a possible D match to TRBD1 (5 bases). V was cut by 3 bases and J by 10 bases, with 13 bases left in between. CDR1 and CDR2 from the germline V gene are MGHDK and SYGVNS. This CDR3 contains 14 residues. The CDR3 DNA is TGTGCCAGCAGTGATCAGTTGGGGCGGTCACCCCTCCACTTT. This gives the protein CASSDQLGRSPLHF.

The chain combines TRBV11-3 with TRBJ2-1, with 8 positions matching TRBD2. After removal of 1 base from V and 6 bases from J, the junction contained 5 bases not matched to a gene. CDR3 length: 15 amino acids. Germline V CDR1 and CDR2: SGHNT, YENEEA. Here the CDR3 DNA reads TGTGCCAGCAGCTTAGCGGGAGGGGCCGCCAATGAGCAGTTCTTC. Translated: CASSLAGGAANEQFF.

V gene TRBV6-5 combines with J gene TRBJ2-1; D may be TRBD2 (6 bases). This CDR3 is 15 amino acids long. V gave up 0 bases and J gave up 4 bases, with 10 bases separating them. Germline V lookup: CDR1 MNHEY, CDR2 SVGAGI. The CDR3 DNA reads as TGTGCCAGCAGTTACTCGGCGGGGCCTTACAATGAGCAGTTCTTC. This gives the protein CASSYSAGPYNEQFF.

This chain uses TRBV6-6 with TRBJ2-7; D is possibly TRBD1 or TRBD2 (5 bases each). The CDR3 consists of 13 residues. The V gene's germline CDR1 is MNHNY and CDR2 SVGAGI (reference sequence). The germline V and J ends were trimmed by 2 bases and 3 bases, with 8 bases remaining between them. In nucleotides, the CDR3 is TGTGCCAGCAGTTACGGGACCCACTACGAGCAGTACTTC. Its protein product is CASSYGTHYEQYF.

The V call is TRBV10-1, the J call TRBJ2-2, with 7 bases fitting TRBD2. The CDR3 covers 20 residues. Germline CDR1 WNHNN, CDR2 SYGVQD (reference sequence). The trim removed 3 bases at V and 6 bases at J, leaving 22 bases unmatched. CDR3 coding DNA: TGCGCCAGCAGTGATGGGTTCGCTTTTCGGGCGGGAGAGATTGCCGGGGAGCTGTTTTTT. It encodes CASSDGFAFRAGEIAGELFF.

The CDR3 here is CASSLRLTETQYF. The CDR3 bases are TGTGCCAGCAGTTTACGACTTACAGAGACCCAGTACTTC. The chain joins TRBV27 to TRBJ2-5; D gene ambiguous. This CDR3 region has 13 residues. V lost 2 bases to trimming and J lost 4 bases, with 8 bases between them. Germline CDR1 is MNHEY and CDR2 is SMNVEV (reference sequence).

This clone was counted a few times. The CDR3 is CASNGPPEGTDTQYF. In DNA, the CDR3 is TGTGCCAGCAATGGACCGCCCGAGGGCACAGATACGCAGTATTTT. This chain connects TRBV6-1 to TRBJ2-3; D is undetermined. The V end was cut by 7 bases, the J end by 1 base, with 15 bases between. Germline values: CDR1 MNHNS, CDR2 SASEGT. The CDR3 has 15 amino acids.

V is TRBV7-2 and J is TRBJ2-5; 8 nucleotides match TRBD2. The J call is uncertain, as TRBJ2-7 better fits the DNA end. Germline loops: CDR1 SGHTA, CDR2 FQGNSA. CDR3 length: 15 amino acids. CDR3 loop: CASSFGLATAYEQYF. The CDR3 region has the DNA TGTGCCAGCAGCTTCGGACTAGCTACAGCCTACGAGCAGTACTTC.

This clone has only a few counts. The V call is TRBV2, the J call TRBJ1-5; 7 bases line up with TRBD1. The ends lost 4 bases at V and 4 bases at J; junction bases unmatched: 1. The CDR3 runs to 13 residues. Germline V gene data show CDR1 as SNHLY and CDR2 as FYNNEI. The chain's CDR3 is CASSVQGNQPQHF. CDR3 DNA sequence: TGTGCCAGCAGTGTACAGGGGAATCAGCCCCAGCATTTT.

The chain carries TRBV6-4 and TRBJ2-1, with 8 positions matching TRBD2. The CDR3 consists of 17 residues. The germline V gene encodes CDR1 MRHNA and CDR2 SNTAGT. After removal of 3 bases from V and 0 bases from J, the junction contained 7 bases not matched to a gene. The CDR3 coding sequence is TGTGCCAGCAGTGAGGGCGGAGCGGGGGACTCCTACAATGAGCAGTTCTTC. Translation gives CASSEGGAGDSYNEQFF.